A selection of T cell receptor beta chains follows, all from one sample in a study of breast tumors, draining lymph nodes, adjacent tissues. TCRdb analysed the multiplex PCR reads with MiXCR anew, one entry per CDR3 protein. The sample gives 14,000 to 15,000 distinct CDR3 sequences, 47% of which show up once; around 30% is in the top ten. Sequencing was performed on tumor-adjacent breast tissue. The receptor set was obtained from a female donor with breast cancer. Some clones in this sample may be carry-over from other donors' samples. The CDR3 runs from the conserved cysteine through the conserved F or W. The D gene is left open where the match is weak. Only part of the rows carry a size: once, few, many, or a class if the clone is expanded.

CDR3nt: TGTGCCAGCAGACGGACAGGGGAAGCTTTCTTT; CDR3aa: CASRRTGEAFF; len: 11; v_gene: TRBV2; abundance: many; d_gene: TRBD1; j_gene: TRBJ1-1
CDR3nt: TGTACTAGTAGTACCACAAGAGAGACCCAGTACTTC; CDR3aa: CTSSTTRETQYF; len: 12; v_gene: TRBV12-5; abundance: once; d_gene: NA; j_gene: TRBJ2-5
CDR3nt: TGTGCCAGCAGCCCCATAGCGGGAGGAAACTACGAGCAGTACTTC; CDR3aa: CASSPIAGGNYEQYF; len: 15; v_gene: TRBV4-2; abundance: NA; d_gene: TRBD2; j_gene: TRBJ2-7
CDR3nt: TGCAGTGCTAGAGATCCCGTTAGCGGCCACTACGAGCAGTACTTC; CDR3aa: CSARDPVSGHYEQYF; len: 15; v_gene: TRBV20-1; abundance: NA; d_gene: NA; j_gene: TRBJ2-7
CDR3nt: TGTGCCAGCAGTTGCCTGGACAGGGGAATTGAGCAGTACTTC; CDR3aa: CASSCLDRGIEQYF; len: 14; v_gene: TRBV28; abundance: many; d_gene: TRBD1; j_gene: TRBJ2-7
CDR3nt: TGCAGTGCTACAAGCGGGAGGAATGAGCCGTTCTTC; CDR3aa: CSATSGRNEPFF; len: 12; v_gene: TRBV20-1; abundance: NA; d_gene: TRBD2; j_gene: TRBJ2-1
CDR3nt: TGTGCCAGCAGCGTGGACAGGGAACGGTACTTC; CDR3aa: CASSVDRERYF; len: 11; v_gene: TRBV5-5; abundance: NA; d_gene: TRBD1; j_gene: TRBJ2-5
CDR3nt: TGTGCCAGCAGTTTAGCCGGGGGTTCCTATAATTCACCCCTCCACTTT; CDR3aa: CASSLAGGSYNSPLHF; len: 16; v_gene: TRBV27; abundance: NA; d_gene: NA; j_gene: TRBJ1-6
CDR3nt: NA; CDR3aa: CASSFGQGTVDTQDF; len: 15; v_gene: TRBV7-2; abundance: NA; d_gene: NA; j_gene: TRBJ2-3
CDR3nt: TGTGCTACGACAGGACTAGCGGGAGTTCGAGATACGCAGTATTTT; CDR3aa: CATTGLAGVRDTQYF; len: 15; v_gene: TRBV12-5; abundance: NA; d_gene: TRBD2; j_gene: TRBJ2-3
CDR3nt: TGCAGTGTCACGACAGACCTACGGAATCCACCCCTCCACTTT; CDR3aa: CSVTTDLRNPPLHF; len: 14; v_gene: TRBV20-1; abundance: NA; d_gene: NA; j_gene: TRBJ1-6
CDR3nt: TGTGCCACCAGTGATCGCAGGGGGATCGGCTACACCTTC; CDR3aa: CATSDRRGIGYTF; len: 13; v_gene: TRBV24-1; abundance: NA; d_gene: TRBD1; j_gene: TRBJ1-2
CDR3nt: TGCGCCAGCAGCCTAGGACAGAGCTCTGGAAACACCATATATTTT; CDR3aa: CASSLGQSSGNTIYF; len: 15; v_gene: TRBV4-1; abundance: once; d_gene: NA; j_gene: TRBJ1-3
CDR3nt: TGTGCCAGCAGCTTGATGGGGACTAGCGGGAGTGGAACGTCACGTGAGCAGTTCTTC; CDR3aa: CASSLMGTSGSGTSREQFF; len: 19; v_gene: TRBV5-5; abundance: NA; d_gene: TRBD2; j_gene: TRBJ2-1
CDR3nt: TGTGCCACCACTAGCGGGAGGGGTCGGGATGAGCAGTTCTTC; CDR3aa: CATTSGRGRDEQFF; len: 14; v_gene: TRBV24-1; abundance: NA; d_gene: TRBD2; j_gene: TRBJ2-1
CDR3nt: TGTGCCAGCAGTTGGGCTAGCGGGGCCTACGAGCAGTACTTC; CDR3aa: CASSWASGAYEQYF; len: 14; v_gene: TRBV2; abundance: NA; d_gene: TRBD2; j_gene: TRBJ2-7
CDR3nt: TGTGCCAGCAGTGGGAGGGTAGTTATCCAAGAGACCCAGTACTTC; CDR3aa: CASSGRVVIQETQYF; len: 15; v_gene: TRBV5-6; abundance: NA; d_gene: TRBD2; j_gene: TRBJ2-5
CDR3nt: TGTGCCAGTAGTATATCCGATGGAAACAATCAGCCCCAGCATTTT; CDR3aa: CASSISDGNNQPQHF; len: 15; v_gene: TRBV19; abundance: NA; d_gene: NA; j_gene: TRBJ1-5
CDR3nt: TGCAGTGCTATGTGGACTAGCGGGAGACACTACGAGCAGTACTTC; CDR3aa: CSAMWTSGRHYEQYF; len: 15; v_gene: TRBV20-1; abundance: few; d_gene: TRBD2; j_gene: TRBJ2-7
CDR3nt: TGTGCCAGCAGTCACCCGGGACAGGGTATCATCAGGCAGTTCTTC; CDR3aa: CASSHPGQGIIRQFF; len: 15; v_gene: TRBV6-2/TRBV6-3; abundance: many; d_gene: TRBD1; j_gene: TRBJ2-1
CDR3nt: TGTGCCAGCGGAACCGGGGGGCCACTCAACACCATATATTTT; CDR3aa: CASGTGGPLNTIYF; len: 14; v_gene: TRBV6-2/TRBV6-3; abundance: many; d_gene: NA; j_gene: TRBJ1-3
CDR3nt: TGTGCCAGCAGTTCCACAAGGGTGGACTACACCTTC; CDR3aa: CASSSTRVDYTF; len: 12; v_gene: TRBV12-3/TRBV12-4; abundance: medium-sized; d_gene: NA; j_gene: TRBJ1-2
CDR3nt: TGTGCCACCAGTGATTCGACCCAGGGTACGCAGTATTTT; CDR3aa: CATSDSTQGTQYF; len: 13; v_gene: TRBV24-1; abundance: many; d_gene: NA; j_gene: TRBJ2-3
CDR3nt: TGCAGTGCTAGCGGGAGGGTTTACAATGAGCAGTTCTTC; CDR3aa: CSASGRVYNEQFF; len: 13; v_gene: TRBV20-1; abundance: NA; d_gene: TRBD2; j_gene: TRBJ2-1
CDR3nt: TGTGCCAGCCGTCGAGGACTAGCGGGAGGCACGAACACCGGGGAGCTGTTTTTT; CDR3aa: CASRRGLAGGTNTGELFF; len: 18; v_gene: TRBV25-1; abundance: many; d_gene: TRBD2; j_gene: TRBJ2-2
CDR3nt: TGTGCCAGTAGTATAGGGACAGGGGGTGTCACTGAAGCTTTCTTT; CDR3aa: CASSIGTGGVTEAFF; len: 15; v_gene: TRBV19; abundance: NA; d_gene: TRBD1; j_gene: TRBJ1-1
CDR3nt: TGTGCCAGCAGCTTCGGCGTAGATACGCAGTATTTT; CDR3aa: CASSFGVDTQYF; len: 12; v_gene: TRBV7-8; abundance: NA; d_gene: NA; j_gene: TRBJ2-3
CDR3nt: TGTGCCAGCAGCTTAGGGGCTAGCGGGAGTGGAACGTCACGTGAGCAGTTCTTC; CDR3aa: CASSLGASGSGTSREQFF; len: 18; v_gene: TRBV7-8; abundance: NA; d_gene: TRBD2; j_gene: TRBJ2-1
CDR3nt: TGTGCCAGTAGTATCGGCCGGCTACCTAATCAGCCCCTCCACTTT; CDR3aa: CASSIGRLPNQPLHF; len: 15; v_gene: TRBV19; abundance: NA; d_gene: NA; j_gene: TRBJ1-6
CDR3nt: TGTGCCAGCAGTTCCTCTAGCGGGAGTGATTCCTACGAGCAGTACTTC; CDR3aa: CASSSSSGSDSYEQYF; len: 16; v_gene: TRBV6-6; abundance: few; d_gene: TRBD2; j_gene: TRBJ2-7
CDR3nt: TGCAGTGCTAGTCAAGGACAGTATGGCTACACCTTC; CDR3aa: CSASQGQYGYTF; len: 12; v_gene: TRBV20-1; abundance: NA; d_gene: NA; j_gene: TRBJ1-2
CDR3nt: TGTGCCACCAGCAGAGATACACTAGCGGGGGCCCTGGGGGATACGCAGTATTTT; CDR3aa: CATSRDTLAGALGDTQYF; len: 18; v_gene: TRBV15; abundance: NA; d_gene: TRBD2; j_gene: TRBJ2-3
CDR3nt: TGTGCCAGCAGCGAAACGGGGACAGGGTTATACGAGCAGTACTTC; CDR3aa: CASSETGTGLYEQYF; len: 15; v_gene: TRBV7-9; abundance: NA; d_gene: TRBD1; j_gene: TRBJ2-7
CDR3nt: TGTGCCAGCAGCTTAGGAGGGGGCACAGATACGCAGTATTTT; CDR3aa: CASSLGGGTDTQYF; len: 14; v_gene: TRBV11-2; abundance: NA; d_gene: NA; j_gene: TRBJ2-3
CDR3nt: TGTGCCAGCAGTCACGGCGGGACTCTTTCCTACGAGCAGTACTTC; CDR3aa: CASSHGGTLSYEQYF; len: 15; v_gene: TRBV6-2/TRBV6-3; abundance: many; d_gene: NA; j_gene: TRBJ2-7
CDR3nt: TGTGCCAGTAGTGGGAGTTGGGGATCCTACAATGAGCAGTTCTTC; CDR3aa: CASSGSWGSYNEQFF; len: 15; v_gene: TRBV19; abundance: NA; d_gene: NA; j_gene: TRBJ2-1
CDR3nt: TGTGCCAGCAGTGTAACCATAGCGGGGGACAACCAAGAGACCCAGTACTTC; CDR3aa: CASSVTIAGDNQETQYF; len: 17; v_gene: TRBV2; abundance: few; d_gene: TRBD2; j_gene: TRBJ2-5
CDR3nt: TGTGCCAGCAGTTTATGGGACAGCTACGAGCAGTACTTC; CDR3aa: CASSLWDSYEQYF; len: 13; v_gene: TRBV27; abundance: many; d_gene: TRBD1; j_gene: TRBJ2-7
CDR3nt: TGCGCCAGCAGCCAGCGGGACAGGGACCTAGCCAAAAACATTCAGTACTTC; CDR3aa: CASSQRDRDLAKNIQYF; len: 17; v_gene: TRBV4-1; abundance: many; d_gene: TRBD1; j_gene: TRBJ2-4
CDR3nt: TGTGCCAGCAGCCACGTGGGACAGGGCTATGGCTACACCTTC; CDR3aa: CASSHVGQGYGYTF; len: 14; v_gene: TRBV14; abundance: few; d_gene: TRBD1; j_gene: TRBJ1-2
CDR3nt: TGTGCCACCAGTGACATTGAAGAACGGACAGTCGGCTACGAGCAGTACTTC; CDR3aa: CATSDIEERTVGYEQYF; len: 17; v_gene: TRBV24-1; abundance: NA; d_gene: NA; j_gene: TRBJ2-7